The 4 T cell receptor beta chains below were found in one sample sequenced in a study of a mutant IDH1 vaccine in newly diagnosed glioma. The time point: week 35, safety follow-up. One vaccine dose held 300 ug of mutant IDH1 20-mer peptide and came with topical imiquimod. The method was immunoSEQ multiplex PCR; TCRdb's version includes in-frame clones alone and lacks a portion of them. The sample shows 35,000 to 45,000 clones, around 83% of them seen only once. The antigens for these receptors are not known. The source was PBMCs, collected from a glioma patient whose treatment included an IDH1 peptide vaccine. The receptors were sampled from a woman aged 45-65 years with glioma.

CDR3 residues: CASSLTTGARAEAFF. CDR3 coding DNA: TGCGCCAGCAGCTTGACCACAGGTGCCCGGGCCGAAGCTTTCTTT. The chain carries TRBV5-1 and TRBJ1-1, with D perhaps TRBD1 (5 bases). CDR1 is SGHRS and CDR2 is YFSETQ in the germline V gene. V gave up 1 base and J gave up 8 bases, with 18 bases separating them. This CDR3 has 15 amino acids.

The V and J genes are TRBV30 and TRBJ2-5; D is uncertain. Germline-derived CDR1 and CDR2 are GTSNPN and SVGIG (reference sequence). This CDR3 is 11 amino acids long. V was cut by 0 bases and J by 5 bases, with 4 bases left in between. The CDR3 here is CAWSVRETQYF. DNA for the CDR3: TGTGCCTGGAGTGTACGGGAGACCCAGTACTTC. Combining the CDR3 with reference TRBV30 and TRBJ2-5 gives the whole variable domain SQTIHQWPATLVQPVGSPLSLECTVEGTSNPNLYWYRQAAGRGLQLLFYSVGIGQISSEVPQNLSASRPQDRQFILSSKKLLLSDSGFYLCAWSVRETQYFGPGTRLLVL.

This clone was seen only a few times. The chain uses TRBV2 and TRBJ2-2, with unresolved D. V was shortened by 6 bases and J by 0 bases, with 11 bases between the two germline ends. Germline assignment: CDR1 SNHLY and CDR2 FYNNEI. This CDR3 is built from 15 residues. The CDR3 loop reads CASSYTATNTGELFF. In nucleotides, the CDR3 is TGTGCCAGCAGCTATACAGCTACGAACACCGGGGAGCTGTTTTTT.

The chain joins TRBV2 to TRBJ1-5, with D perhaps matching TRBD1 (5 bases). Germline V gene lookup returns CDR1 SNHLY and CDR2 FYNNEI. The CDR3 has 13 residues. V was shortened by 4 bases and J by 8 bases, with 12 bases between the two germline ends. The CDR3 spells CASSAGSREPQHF. CDR3 bases: TGTGCCAGCAGTGCAGGGTCCCGTGAGCCCCAGCATTTT.